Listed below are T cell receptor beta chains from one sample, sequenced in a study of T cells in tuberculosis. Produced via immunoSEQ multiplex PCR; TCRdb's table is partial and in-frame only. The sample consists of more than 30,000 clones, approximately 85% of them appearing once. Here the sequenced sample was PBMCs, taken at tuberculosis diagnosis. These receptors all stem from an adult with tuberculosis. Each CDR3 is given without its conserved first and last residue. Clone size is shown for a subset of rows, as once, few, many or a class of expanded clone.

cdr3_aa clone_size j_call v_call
ASSSIITRKFQY - TRBJ2-3 TRBV5-1
ASGRESNYGYT - TRBJ1-2 TRBV12-5
ASNRWESHTGELF - TRBJ2-2 TRBV19
ASSRRNNYGYT - TRBJ1-2 TRBV19
ASSLLSGLQF once TRBJ2-1 TRBV28
ASSSGLIDTQY once TRBJ2-3 TRBV5-6
ASSLRVASSGELF - TRBJ2-2 TRBV7-3
ASSQGPSGTYEQY once TRBJ2-7 TRBV4-1
ASSNSDMISYEQY medium-sized TRBJ2-7 TRBV21-1
AWSAPREAF - TRBJ1-1 TRBV30
ATRRGSGQETQY - TRBJ2-5 TRBV15
ASSFYGQGDGGYT - TRBJ1-2 TRBV27
ASSDRRTGNTYEQY few TRBJ2-7 TRBV6-4
ASSLALGGSQETQY - TRBJ2-5 TRBV5-1